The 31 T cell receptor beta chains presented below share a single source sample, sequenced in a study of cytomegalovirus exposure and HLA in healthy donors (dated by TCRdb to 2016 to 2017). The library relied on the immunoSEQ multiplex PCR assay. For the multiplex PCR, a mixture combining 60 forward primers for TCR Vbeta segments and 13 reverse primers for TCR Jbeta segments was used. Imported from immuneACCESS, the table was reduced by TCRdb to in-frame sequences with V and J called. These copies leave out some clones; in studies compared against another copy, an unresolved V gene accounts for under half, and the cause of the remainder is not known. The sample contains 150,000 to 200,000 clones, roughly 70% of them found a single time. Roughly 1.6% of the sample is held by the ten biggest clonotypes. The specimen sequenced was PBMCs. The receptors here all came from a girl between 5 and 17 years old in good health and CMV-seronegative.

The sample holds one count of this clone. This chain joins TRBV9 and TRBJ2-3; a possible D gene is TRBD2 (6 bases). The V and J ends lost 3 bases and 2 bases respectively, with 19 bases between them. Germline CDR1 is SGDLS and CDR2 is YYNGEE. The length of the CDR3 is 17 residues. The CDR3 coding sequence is TGTGCCAGCAGCGACCCTCGGATGGAGGGGAACACAGATACGCAGTATTTT. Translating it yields CASSDPRMEGNTDTQYF.

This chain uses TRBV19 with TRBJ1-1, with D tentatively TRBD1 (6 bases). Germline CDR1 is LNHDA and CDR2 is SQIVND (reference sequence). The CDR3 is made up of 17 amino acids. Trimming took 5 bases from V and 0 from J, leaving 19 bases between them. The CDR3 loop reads CASSVQPGTYMNTEAFF. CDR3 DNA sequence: TGTGCCAGTAGTGTTCAACCCGGGACATATATGAACACTGAAGCTTTCTTT.

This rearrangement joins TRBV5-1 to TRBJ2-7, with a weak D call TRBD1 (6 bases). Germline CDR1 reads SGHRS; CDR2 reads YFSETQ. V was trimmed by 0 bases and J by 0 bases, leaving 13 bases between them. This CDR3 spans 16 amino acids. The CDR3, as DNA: TGCGCCAGCAGCTTGGTGGGGGCATACTCCTCCTACGAGCAGTACTTC. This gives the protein CASSLVGAYSSYEQYF.

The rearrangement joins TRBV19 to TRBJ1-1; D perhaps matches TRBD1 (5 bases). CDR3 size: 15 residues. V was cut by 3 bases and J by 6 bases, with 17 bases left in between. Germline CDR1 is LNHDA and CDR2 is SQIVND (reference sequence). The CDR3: CASSIAGPMRAEAFF. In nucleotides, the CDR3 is TGTGCCAGTAGTATCGCGGGGCCTATGAGGGCTGAAGCTTTCTTT.

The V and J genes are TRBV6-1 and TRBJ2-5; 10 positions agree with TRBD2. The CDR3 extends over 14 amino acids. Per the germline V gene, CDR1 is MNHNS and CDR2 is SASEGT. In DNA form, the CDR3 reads TGTGCAGCAGGAGCGGGGGGGCTGTGGGAGACCCAGTACTTC. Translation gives CAAGAGGLWETQYF.

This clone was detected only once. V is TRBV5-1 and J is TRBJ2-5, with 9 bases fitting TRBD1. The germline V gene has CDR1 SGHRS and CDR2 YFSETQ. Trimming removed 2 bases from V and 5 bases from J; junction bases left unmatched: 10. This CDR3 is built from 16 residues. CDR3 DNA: TGCGCCAGCAGCTTCACGCTGGGACAGGGTCGTGAGACCCAGTACTTC. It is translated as CASSFTLGQGRETQYF.

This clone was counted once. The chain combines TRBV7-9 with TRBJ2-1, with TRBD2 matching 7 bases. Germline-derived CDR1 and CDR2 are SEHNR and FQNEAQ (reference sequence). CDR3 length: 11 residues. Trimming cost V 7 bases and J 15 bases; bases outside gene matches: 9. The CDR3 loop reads CASKWWGEGFF. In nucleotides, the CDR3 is TGTGCCAGCAAGTGGTGGGGGGAGGGGTTCTTC.

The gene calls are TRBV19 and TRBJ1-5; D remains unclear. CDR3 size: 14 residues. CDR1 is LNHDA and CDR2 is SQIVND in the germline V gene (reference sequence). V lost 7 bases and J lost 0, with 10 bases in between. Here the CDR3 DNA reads TGTGCCAGTACACCCCCCTATAGCAATCAGCCCCAGCATTTT. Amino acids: CASTPPYSNQPQHF.

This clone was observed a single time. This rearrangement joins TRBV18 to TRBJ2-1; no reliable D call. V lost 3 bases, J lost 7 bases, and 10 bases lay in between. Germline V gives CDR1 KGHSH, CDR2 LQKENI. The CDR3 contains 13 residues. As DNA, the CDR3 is TGTGCCAGCTCACCTCGTACTCTTAATGAGCAGTTCTTC. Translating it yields CASSPRTLNEQFF.

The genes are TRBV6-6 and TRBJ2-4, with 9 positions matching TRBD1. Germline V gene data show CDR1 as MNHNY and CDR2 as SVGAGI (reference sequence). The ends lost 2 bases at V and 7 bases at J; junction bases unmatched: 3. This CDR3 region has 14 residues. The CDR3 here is CASSYGTGWNIQYF. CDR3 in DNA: TGTGCCAGCAGTTACGGGACAGGGTGGAACATTCAGTACTTC.

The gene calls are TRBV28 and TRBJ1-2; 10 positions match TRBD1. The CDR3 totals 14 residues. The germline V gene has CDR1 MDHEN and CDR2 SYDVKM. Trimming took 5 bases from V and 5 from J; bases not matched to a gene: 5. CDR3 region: CASSGTGAGYGYTF. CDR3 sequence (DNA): TGTGCCAGCAGTGGGACAGGGGCCGGGTATGGCTACACCTTC.

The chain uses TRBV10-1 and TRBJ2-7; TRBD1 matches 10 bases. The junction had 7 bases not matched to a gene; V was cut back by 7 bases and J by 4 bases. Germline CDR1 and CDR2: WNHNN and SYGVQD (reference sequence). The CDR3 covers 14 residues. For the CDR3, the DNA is TGCGCCAGCACTCCCGGGACAGGGGCTTACGAGCAGTACTTC. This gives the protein CASTPGTGAYEQYF.

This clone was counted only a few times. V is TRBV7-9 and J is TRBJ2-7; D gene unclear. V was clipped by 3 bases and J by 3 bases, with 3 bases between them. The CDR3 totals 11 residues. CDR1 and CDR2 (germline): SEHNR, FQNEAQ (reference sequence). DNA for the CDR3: TGTGCCAGCAGCTTTAACTACGAGCAGTACTTC. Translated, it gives CASSFNYEQYF.

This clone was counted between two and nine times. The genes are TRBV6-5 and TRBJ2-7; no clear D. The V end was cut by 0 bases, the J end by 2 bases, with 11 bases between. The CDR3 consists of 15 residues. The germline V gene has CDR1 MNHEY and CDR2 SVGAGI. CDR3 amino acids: CASSYSSSRPYEQYF. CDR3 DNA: TGTGCCAGCAGTTACTCATCATCTAGGCCCTACGAGCAGTACTTC.

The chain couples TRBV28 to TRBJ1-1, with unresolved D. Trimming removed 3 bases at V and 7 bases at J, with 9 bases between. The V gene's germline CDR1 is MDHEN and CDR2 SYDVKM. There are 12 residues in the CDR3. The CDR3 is CASSLRRVEAFF. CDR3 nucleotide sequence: TGTGCCAGCAGTTTGCGGCGGGTTGAAGCTTTCTTT.

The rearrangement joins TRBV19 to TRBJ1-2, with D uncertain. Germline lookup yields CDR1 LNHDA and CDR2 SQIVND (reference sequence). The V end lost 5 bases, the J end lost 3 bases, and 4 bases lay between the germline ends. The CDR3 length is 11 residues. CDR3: CASSLDYGYTF. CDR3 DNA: TGTGCCAGTAGTCTCGACTATGGCTACACCTTC. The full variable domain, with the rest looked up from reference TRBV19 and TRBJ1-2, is DGGITQSPKYLFRKEGQNVTLSCEQNLNHDAMYWYRQDPGQGLRLIYYSQIVNDFQKGDIAEGYSVSREKKESFPLTVTSAQKNPTAFYLCASSLDYGYTFGSGTRLTVV.

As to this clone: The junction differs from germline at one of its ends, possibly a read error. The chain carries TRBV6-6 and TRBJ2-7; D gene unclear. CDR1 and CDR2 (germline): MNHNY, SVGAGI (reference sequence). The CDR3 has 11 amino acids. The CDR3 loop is CSIGVAYEQYF. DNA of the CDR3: TGCAGTATCGGAGTAGCCTACGAGCAGTACTTC.

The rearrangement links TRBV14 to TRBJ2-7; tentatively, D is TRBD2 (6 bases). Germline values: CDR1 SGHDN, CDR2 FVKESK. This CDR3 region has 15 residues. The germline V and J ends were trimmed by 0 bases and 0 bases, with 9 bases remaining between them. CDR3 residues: CASSQDRGVSYEQYF. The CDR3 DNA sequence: TGTGCCAGCAGCCAAGATCGCGGGGTCTCCTACGAGCAGTACTTC.

The CDR3 here is CASSIDTHGYTF. DNA of the CDR3: TGTGCCAGTAGTATAGACACTCATGGCTACACCTTC. The rearrangement uses TRBV19 and TRBJ1-2, with D unclear. This CDR3 is 12 amino acids long. Germline V gene data show CDR1 as LNHDA and CDR2 as SQIVND (reference sequence). The V gene lost 0 bases and the J gene lost 6 bases, with 5 bases spanning the gap.

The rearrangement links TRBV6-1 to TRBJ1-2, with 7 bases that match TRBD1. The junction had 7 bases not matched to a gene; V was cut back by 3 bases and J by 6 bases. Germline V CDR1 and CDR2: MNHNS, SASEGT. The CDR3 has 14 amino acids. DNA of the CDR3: TGTGCCAGCAGTGACCCGACAGGGAGTCATGGCTACACCTTC. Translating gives CASSDPTGSHGYTF.

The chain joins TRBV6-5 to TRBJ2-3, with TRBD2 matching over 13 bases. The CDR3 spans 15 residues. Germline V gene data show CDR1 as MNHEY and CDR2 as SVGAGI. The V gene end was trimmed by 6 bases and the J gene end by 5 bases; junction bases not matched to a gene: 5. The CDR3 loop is CASRQLAGGLDTQYF. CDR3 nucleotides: TGTGCCAGCAGGCAACTAGCGGGGGGGTTAGATACGCAGTATTTT.

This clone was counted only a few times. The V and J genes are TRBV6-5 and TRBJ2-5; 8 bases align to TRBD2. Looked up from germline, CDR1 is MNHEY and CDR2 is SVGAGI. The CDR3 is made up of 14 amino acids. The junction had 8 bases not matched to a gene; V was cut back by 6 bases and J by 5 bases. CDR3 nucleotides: TGTGCCAGCAGGCTAACCGGGGGGGGCGAGACCCAGTACTTC. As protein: CASRLTGGGETQYF.

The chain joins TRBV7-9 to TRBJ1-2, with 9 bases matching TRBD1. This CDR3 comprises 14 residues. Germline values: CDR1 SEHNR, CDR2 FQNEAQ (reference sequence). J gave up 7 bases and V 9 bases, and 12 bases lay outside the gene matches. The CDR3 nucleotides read TGTGCCAGTATTTCATGGACAGGGGAAAGTGGCTACACCTTC. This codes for CASISWTGESGYTF.

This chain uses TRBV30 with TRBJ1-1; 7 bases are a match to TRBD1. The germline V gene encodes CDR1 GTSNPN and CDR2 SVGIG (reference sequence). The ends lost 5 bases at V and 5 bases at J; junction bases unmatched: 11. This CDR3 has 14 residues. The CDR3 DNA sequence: TGTGCCTGGGACAAAAGCAGGGGGACGACTGAAGCTTTCTTT. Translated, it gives CAWDKSRGTTEAFF.

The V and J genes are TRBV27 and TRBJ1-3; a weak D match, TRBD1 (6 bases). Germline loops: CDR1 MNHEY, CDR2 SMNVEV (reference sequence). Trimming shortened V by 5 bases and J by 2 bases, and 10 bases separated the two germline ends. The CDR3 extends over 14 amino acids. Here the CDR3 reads CASSPGQTGNTIYF. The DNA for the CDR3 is TGTGCCAGCAGTCCCGGACAGACTGGAAACACCATATATTTT.

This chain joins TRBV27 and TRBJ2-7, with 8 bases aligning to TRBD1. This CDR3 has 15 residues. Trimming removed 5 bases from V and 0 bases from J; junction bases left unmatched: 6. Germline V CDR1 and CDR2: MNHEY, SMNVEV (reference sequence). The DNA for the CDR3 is TGTGCCAGCAGTCTCTCGGGACAGGTCTCCTACGAGCAGTACTTC. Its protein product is CASSLSGQVSYEQYF.

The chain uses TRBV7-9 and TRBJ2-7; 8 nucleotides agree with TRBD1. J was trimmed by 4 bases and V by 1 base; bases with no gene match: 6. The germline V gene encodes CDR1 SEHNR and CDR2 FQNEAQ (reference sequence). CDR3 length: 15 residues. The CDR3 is CASSLVQGAIYEQYF. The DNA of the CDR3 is TGTGCCAGCAGCTTAGTTCAGGGGGCGATTTACGAGCAGTACTTC.

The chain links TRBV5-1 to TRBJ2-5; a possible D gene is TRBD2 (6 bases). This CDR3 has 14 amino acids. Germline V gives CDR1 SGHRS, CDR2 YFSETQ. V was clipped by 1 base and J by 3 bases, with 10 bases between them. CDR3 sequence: CASSLFGGEETQYF. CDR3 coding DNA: TGCGCCAGCAGCTTGTTCGGGGGAGAAGAGACCCAGTACTTC.

The CDR3 sequence is CASRQGLGYGYTF. The CDR3 DNA sequence: TGTGCCAGCAGGCAGGGTCTAGGCTATGGCTACACCTTC. The chain links TRBV7-9 to TRBJ1-2; tentative D call: TRBD1 (5 bases). The V end was cut by 6 bases, the J end by 4 bases, with 12 bases between. This CDR3 region has 13 residues. Germline CDR1 is SEHNR and CDR2 is FQNEAQ (reference sequence).

The CDR3 DNA is TGTGCCAGCAGTGATCGCCTGGGGGGACAGGGGAATCAGCCCCAGCATTTT. Amino acids: CASSDRLGGQGNQPQHF. The chain recombines TRBV6-1 with TRBJ1-5; 10 nucleotides agree with TRBD1. From germline, CDR1 is MNHNS and CDR2 SASEGT. This CDR3 is 17 amino acids long. Trimming removed 3 bases from V and 4 bases from J; junction bases left unmatched: 9.

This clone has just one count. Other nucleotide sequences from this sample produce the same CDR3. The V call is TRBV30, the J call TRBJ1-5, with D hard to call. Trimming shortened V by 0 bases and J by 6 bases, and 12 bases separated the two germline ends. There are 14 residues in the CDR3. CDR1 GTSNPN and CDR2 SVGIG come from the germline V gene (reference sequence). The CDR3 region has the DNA TGTGCCTGGAGTGTACGAGATTTAAGTCAGCCCCAGCATTTT. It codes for CAWSVRDLSQPQHF.